Listed here are 20 T cell receptor beta chains from one sample, sequenced in a study of monozygotic twins with inflammatory bowel disease. TCRdb reworked the 5' RACE reads into one entry per CDR3 protein, no DNA. The sample table sets out approximately 150,000 distinct CDR3 sequences. Input material: blood. The source of these receptors is a human donor with ulcerative colitis or Crohn's disease, or a healthy co-twin of an affected twin (not recorded which).

The chain combines TRBV25-1 with TRBJ2-3. This CDR3 is built from 15 residues. The germline gives CDR1 MGHDK, CDR2 SYGVNS. The chain's CDR3 is CASSENPTSTDTQYF.

The rearrangement links TRBV7-2 to TRBJ2-3; TCRdb lists TRBD2, though no DNA is available to test this call. This CDR3 contains 17 residues. CDR1 is SGHTA, CDR2 FQGNSA, per germline. The CDR3 sequence is CASSSVAGGRATDTQYF. Together with reference TRBV7-2 and TRBJ2-3, the CDR3 gives the full variable domain: GAGVSQSPSNKVTEKGKDVELRCDPISGHTALYWYRQSLGQGLEFLIYFQGNSAPDKSGLPSDRFSAERTGGSVSTLTIQRTQQEDSAVYLCASSSVAGGRATDTQYFGPGTRLTVL.

The V gene is TRBV9, the J gene TRBJ1-1. CDR1 is SGDLS and CDR2 is YYNGEE in the germline V gene. The CDR3 consists of 13 residues. The CDR3 region is CASSVLANTEAFF.

The rearrangement joins TRBV5-6 to TRBJ1-2; TCRdb names TRBD1, which stays unverified in the absence of DNA. CDR3 length: 15 residues. From germline, CDR1 is SGHDT and CDR2 YYEEEE. CDR3 sequence reads: CASSLAGRSQWGYTF.

The V call is TRBV20-1, the J call TRBJ2-5; TCRdb's D call, TRBD2, is unchecked because there is no DNA. Germline loops: CDR1 DFQATT, CDR2 SNEGSKA (reference sequence). This CDR3 region has 17 residues. The CDR3 is CSALPGLAGGYQETQYF.

The CDR3 is CASSLTGEASGNTIYF. The rearrangement joins TRBV5-6 to TRBJ1-3. Per germline, CDR1 SGHDT and CDR2 YYEEEE. This CDR3 has 16 residues.

This chain uses TRBV18 with TRBJ1-5. The germline V gene has CDR1 KGHSH and CDR2 LQKENI. This CDR3 comprises 13 residues. CDR3 amino acids: CASSPVDEQPQQF. Complete variable domain (other parts from reference TRBV18 and TRBJ1-5): NAGVMQNPRHLVRRRGQEARLRCSPMKGHSHVYWYRQLPEEGLKFMVYLQKENIIDESGMPKERFSAEFPKEGPSILRIQQVVRGDSAAYFCASSPVDEQPQQFGDGTRLSIL.

The chain joins TRBV20-1 to TRBJ1-2; absent DNA, TCRdb's TRBD1 call cannot be checked. The CDR3 spans 14 residues. Germline CDR1 and CDR2: DFQATT and SNEGSKA (reference sequence). CDR3 region: CSARTTGAFYGYTF.

The chain couples TRBV5-4 to TRBJ2-3. The length of the CDR3 is 14 residues. CDR1 is SGHNT and CDR2 is YYREEE in the germline V gene (reference sequence). CDR3 in amino acids: CASSLFSYPDTQYF.

The rearrangement joins TRBV11-2 to TRBJ2-6; TCRdb returns TRBD1, unconfirmable since there is no DNA. Germline assignment: CDR1 SGHAT and CDR2 FQNNGV. This CDR3 is built from 19 residues. Here the CDR3 reads CASSFRLGQGFTGANVLTF.

The rearrangement uses TRBV18 and TRBJ2-5; lacking DNA, the TRBD1 call made by TCRdb goes unchecked. The germline CDR1 and CDR2 sequences are KGHSH and LQKENI. The CDR3 totals 15 residues. This CDR3 reads CASSPGQVPQRPQYF.

The chain links TRBV7-9 to TRBJ2-5; the TRBD1 assignment by TCRdb is unverifiable without DNA. Germline values: CDR1 SEHNR, CDR2 FQNEAQ (reference sequence). The CDR3 loop spans 13 amino acids. CDR3 sequence reads: CASSFGQGETQYF.

The chain couples TRBV7-9 to TRBJ2-3; absent DNA, TCRdb's TRBD1 call cannot be checked. CDR3 length equals 16 residues. Germline values: CDR1 SEHNR, CDR2 FQNEAQ (reference sequence). This CDR3 reads CASSYASGGSTDTQYF.

CDR3: CSARDRNSYEQYF. V gene TRBV20-1 combines with J gene TRBJ2-7. This CDR3 has 13 amino acids. The germline V gene has CDR1 DFQATT and CDR2 SNEGSKA (reference sequence).

CDR3 region: CASGRGGQSSYNSPLHF. The chain carries TRBV7-2 and TRBJ1-6; TCRdb names TRBD1, which stays unverified in the absence of DNA. The CDR3 has 17 amino acids. In germline, CDR1 is SGHTA, CDR2 FQGNSA.

The J gene is TRBJ2-5, the V gene TRBV7-3. Looked up from germline, CDR1 is SGHTA and CDR2 is FQGTGA. The CDR3 is 13 amino acids. The CDR3: CASSLNLGETQYF.

V usage is TRBV7-2 and J usage is TRBJ2-7; the TCRdb D gene call, TRBD2, has no DNA to confirm it. CDR1 SGHTA and CDR2 FQGNSA come from the germline V gene. The length of the CDR3 is 14 residues. CDR3 in amino acids: CASSFGGASYEQYF. Filled out from reference TRBV7-2 and TRBJ2-7, the complete variable domain reads GAGVSQSPSNKVTEKGKDVELRCDPISGHTALYWYRQSLGQGLEFLIYFQGNSAPDKSGLPSDRFSAERTGGSVSTLTIQRTQQEDSAVYLCASSFGGASYEQYFGPGTRLTVT.

The CDR3 protein is CSARDWGADTQYF. The rearrangement uses TRBV20-1 and TRBJ2-3; the D call from TCRdb, TRBD1, cannot be confirmed without DNA. Germline V gene lookup returns CDR1 DFQATT and CDR2 SNEGSKA (reference sequence). The CDR3 is made up of 13 amino acids.

The chain uses TRBV5-4 and TRBJ2-5. The germline gives CDR1 SGHNT, CDR2 YYREEE (reference sequence). The CDR3 runs 14 residues. The CDR3 region is CASSLVGDQETQYF.

V usage is TRBV11-2 and J usage is TRBJ1-4; TCRdb names TRBD1, which stays unverified in the absence of DNA. Germline values: CDR1 SGHAT, CDR2 FQNNGV. The CDR3 totals 14 residues. The CDR3: CASSSDRGREKLFF.